This T cell receptor (beta chain) was sequenced in a study of cytomegalovirus exposure and HLA in healthy donors. The PCR ran on 60 Vbeta and 13 Jbeta primers. Clones were read by immunoSEQ multiplex PCR, and TCRdb kept only the in-frame ones, dropping some. The sample includes some 100,000 clones, 84% seen only once; the top ten take less than 1.5%. Whole-study results and caveats: CMV antigen specificity was confirmed in vitro for a few CMV-associated chains.

Turning to this clone: Its antigen is not identified.

Germline-derived CDR1 and CDR2 are SEHNR and FQNEAQ (reference sequence). The CDR3 runs to 14 residues. Source material: PBMCs. The rearrangement links TRBV7-9 to TRBJ2-5; 10 bases fit TRBD1. The end of the DNA aligns better with TRBJ2-7, so the J call may be wrong. This receptor was taken from a woman younger than 30 in good health and CMV-seronegative. CDR3 bases: TGTGCCAGCAGTAAGACAGGGGGCCCTTACGAGCAGTACTTC. As protein: CASSKTGGPYEQYF.